There are many counts of the clone carrying this TCR beta chain. Its cognate antigen is unknown. Time point described: sample taken at primary tumor resection. This entry is derived from a study of spatial heterogeneity in lung cancer. Broader study findings: Counts of expanded intratumoral alpha and beta TCRs tracked tumor mutation counts.

TCRdb re-derived calls from the 5' RACE reads in MiXCR, one entry per CDR3 protein. The repertoire holds about 100,000 distinct CDR3 sequences, under 4.5% seen once, with 21% in the top ten. Losses at the gene ends were 4 bases for V and 6 bases for J; bases not matched to a gene: 5. CDR1 and CDR2 from the germline V gene are MNHNS and SASEGT. The CDR3 covers 16 residues. The source material was lung tumor tissue, sampled at surgery. This TCR was recovered from a male donor with early-stage non-small cell lung cancer. This rearrangement joins TRBV6-1 to TRBJ2-1, with 14 nucleotides matching TRBD2. DNA for the CDR3: TGTGCCAGCAGTGCCCTGGGACTAGCGGGAGTCAATGAGCAGTTCTTC. Translating it yields CASSALGLAGVNEQFF.